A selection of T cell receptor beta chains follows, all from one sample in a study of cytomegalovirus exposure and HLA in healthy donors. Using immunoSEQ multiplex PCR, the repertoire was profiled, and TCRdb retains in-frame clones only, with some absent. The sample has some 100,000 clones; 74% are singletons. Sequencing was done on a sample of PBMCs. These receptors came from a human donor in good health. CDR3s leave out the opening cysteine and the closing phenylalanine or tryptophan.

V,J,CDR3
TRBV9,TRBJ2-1,ASSVERGNIYNEQF
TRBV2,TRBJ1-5,ASRVGGVSQPQH
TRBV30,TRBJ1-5,AWSPRGRGEDQPQH
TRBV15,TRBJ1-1,ATSKARVPATEAF
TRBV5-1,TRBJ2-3,ASSPALGPTDTQY
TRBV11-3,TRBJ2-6,ASSATGTGGISGANVLT
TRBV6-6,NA,ASSYPWGQSYEQY
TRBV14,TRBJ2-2,ASSRTGGIYGELF
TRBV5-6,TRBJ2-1,ASSPRGGNEQF
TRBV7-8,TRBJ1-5,ASSPEVAGRQPQH
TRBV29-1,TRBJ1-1,SVEGYNVNTEAF
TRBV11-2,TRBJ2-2,ASSSQRQGGTGELF
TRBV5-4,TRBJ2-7,ASSRTSFYEQY